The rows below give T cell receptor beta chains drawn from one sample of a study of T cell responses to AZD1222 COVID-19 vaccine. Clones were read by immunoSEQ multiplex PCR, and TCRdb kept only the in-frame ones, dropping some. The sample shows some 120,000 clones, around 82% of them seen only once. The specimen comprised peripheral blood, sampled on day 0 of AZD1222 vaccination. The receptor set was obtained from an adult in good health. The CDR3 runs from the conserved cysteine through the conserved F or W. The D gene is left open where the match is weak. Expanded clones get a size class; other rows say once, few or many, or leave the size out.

TGTGCCAGCAGCGGGGTTTCGGGGGGAATGTATTCACCCCTCCACTTT	CASSGVSGGMYSPLHF	TRBJ1-6	once	-	TRBV5-6
TGTGCCAGCAGCGGGGGGACGGGTACCACAGATACGCAGTATTTT	CASSGGTGTTDTQYF	TRBJ2-3	-	-	TRBV9
TGTGCCAGCAGACGCGGCTACGCGAACACCGGGGAGCTGTTTTTT	CASRRGYANTGELFF	TRBJ2-2	-	-	TRBV27
TGTGCCAGCAGCTTATTTTGGACAGGGGGCGGGTACGAGCAGTACTTC	CASSLFWTGGGYEQYF	TRBJ2-7	-	TRBD1	TRBV5-6
TGTGCCAGCGGATCTCACTCTTCTAATGAAAAACTGTTTTTT	CASGSHSSNEKLFF	TRBJ1-4	-	-	TRBV6-5
TGTGCCAGCAGTCCCGGGTCGGACTATGGCTACACCTTC	CASSPGSDYGYTF	TRBJ1-2	few	-	TRBV6-5
TGTGCCAGCAGCGCGGACAGGGGGCGACCTGAAGCTTTCTTT	CASSADRGRPEAFF	TRBJ1-1	few	TRBD1	TRBV7-8
TGTGCCAGCAGCTTAAGCGGAACCACCGGGGAGCTGTTTTTT	CASSLSGTTGELFF	TRBJ2-2	-	-	TRBV7-3
TGTGCCAGCAGCGCAGAGACAGCTGGCTACACCTTC	CASSAETAGYTF	TRBJ1-2	-	-	TRBV7-9
TGTGCCAGCAGCCCATATCCCCCAAACTATGGCTACACCTTC	CASSPYPPNYGYTF	TRBJ1-2	-	-	TRBV3-1/TRBV3-2
TGTGCCACCGGACCGAGACATGAAAAACTGTTTTTT	CATGPRHEKLFF	TRBJ1-4	-	-	TRBV27
TGCAGTGCTAGTCTCGCGGGAGGGCCCTCCTTAGACAATGAGCAGTTCTTC	CSASLAGGPSLDNEQFF	TRBJ2-1	-	TRBD2	TRBV20-1
TGTGCCTGGAGTGGCAGGGGGTCGGCTTTCTTT	CAWSGRGSAFF	TRBJ1-1	-	TRBD1	TRBV30
TGTGCCAGCAGTGCCGCGACAGTTCCCCCTGGCTACACCTTC	CASSAATVPPGYTF	TRBJ1-2	-	-	TRBV6-2/TRBV6-3
TGTGCCAGCAGTTACCTGACCGCGAACACTGAAGCTTTCTTT	CASSYLTANTEAFF	TRBJ1-1	-	-	TRBV6-5
TGTGCCAGCAGTGTGGGTCGCCGTAATGAAAAACTGTTTTTT	CASSVGRRNEKLFF	TRBJ1-4	-	-	TRBV2
TGCGCCAGCAGCCGACAGGGGACCGACCGGACAGATACGCAGTATTTT	CASSRQGTDRTDTQYF	TRBJ2-3	-	TRBD1	TRBV5-1
TGTGCCAGCAGTCGGGACTACCCTAGCTACGAGCAGTACTTC	CASSRDYPSYEQYF	TRBJ2-7	-	TRBD2	TRBV28
TGTGCCAGCAGGGGACAGGGTCGCTCTGGGGCCAACGTCCTGACTTTC	CASRGQGRSGANVLTF	TRBJ2-6	-	TRBD1	TRBV27
TGTGCCAGCAGCTTAGGATCCGGGACAGGTCGGGAGACCCAGTACTTC	CASSLGSGTGRETQYF	TRBJ2-5	-	TRBD1	TRBV11-3
TGTGCCAGCAGCGTAGGGCGGACTAGCGGGACAGTCATTCAGTACTTC	CASSVGRTSGTVIQYF	TRBJ2-4	-	TRBD2	TRBV9
TGTGCCAGCAGCCAAACAGGGGGTGGGCAGCCCCAGCATTTT	CASSQTGGGQPQHF	TRBJ1-5	-	TRBD1	TRBV7-9
TGTGCCACCAGCAGGGGGGGCCAGGGCCTTCAGCCCCAGCATTTT	CATSRGGQGLQPQHF	TRBJ1-5	-	-	TRBV15
TGTGCCAGCAGTTTGATGAACTATGGCTACACCTTC	CASSLMNYGYTF	TRBJ1-2	-	-	TRBV28
TGTGCCACCAGTGATTTTCCACAGGGAGTAGTCTATGGCTACACCTTC	CATSDFPQGVVYGYTF	TRBJ1-2	-	-	TRBV24-1
TGTGCCAGTAGTATCTGGATTGGGACCTACGAGCAGTACTTC	CASSIWIGTYEQYF	TRBJ2-7	-	-	TRBV19
TGTGCCAGCAGCGTACGCGGGGCAGATACGCAGTATTTT	CASSVRGADTQYF	TRBJ2-3	-	-	TRBV25-1
TGTGCCAGCAGCCTCCCCGGGGGGCTGCCTGAAGCTTTCTTT	CASSLPGGLPEAFF	TRBJ1-1	-	-	TRBV28
TGTGCCTGGGGAGGGTATCTAAGCAATCAGCCCCAGCATTTT	CAWGGYLSNQPQHF	TRBJ1-5	-	-	TRBV6-5
TGTGCCAGCAGTGGATCCCCCGGGACTACTAGTCCTCCCCACGAGCAGTACTTC	CASSGSPGTTSPPHEQYF	TRBJ2-7	-	TRBD2	TRBV25-1
TGTGCCAGCAGCTCCCAACCACAGGGCGCTAGCACAGATACGCAGTATTTT	CASSSQPQGASTDTQYF	TRBJ2-3	-	-	TRBV5-8
TGTGCCAGCAGCTCGGGGGACAGGGGGCTCCATAGCAATCAGCCCCAGCATTTT	CASSSGDRGLHSNQPQHF	TRBJ1-5	-	TRBD1	TRBV7-2
TGTGCCAGCAGCAGGGTGGGGGTAGGGACTAGCGGGCGGCTTGAGCAGTTCTTC	CASSRVGVGTSGRLEQFF	TRBJ2-1	-	TRBD2	TRBV5-6
TGTGCCAGCAGTTTCCGGTCGCGGGACGGTGAGCAGTACTTC	CASSFRSRDGEQYF	TRBJ2-7	-	-	TRBV27
TGCGCCAGCAGTCAGGAGATCTTCTCCTACGAGCAGTACTTC	CASSQEIFSYEQYF	TRBJ2-7	once	-	TRBV23-1
TGTGCCAGCTCACCTAACAAAGAAGGGCCCCGTTCCACTGAAGCTTTCTTT	CASSPNKEGPRSTEAFF	TRBJ1-1	-	-	TRBV18
TGTGCCAGCAGTTGGACAGGCTCTCGGTACGAGCAGTACTTC	CASSWTGSRYEQYF	TRBJ2-7	-	TRBD1	TRBV28
TGTGCCAGCGGACGGACAGCTTATGGCTACACCTTC	CASGRTAYGYTF	TRBJ1-2	-	-	TRBV27
TGTGCCAGCAGCTCCAACGGATACACCTTC	CASSSNGYTF	TRBJ1-2	-	-	TRBV7-9
TGTGCCAGTAGTATAGCCGGGACCAACTCCTATAATTCACCCCTCCACTTT	CASSIAGTNSYNSPLHF	TRBJ1-6	-	-	TRBV19
TGTGCCAGCAGTAACAGGGGCTTCGCCTACAATGAGCAGTTCTTC	CASSNRGFAYNEQFF	TRBJ2-1	once	TRBD1	TRBV6-5
TGTGCCAGCTCACCGGAGACAGGGGGCTTTGTAGCTTTCTTT	CASSPETGGFVAFF	TRBJ1-1	-	TRBD1	TRBV18
TGTGCCACCAGTGACCCGCGCGGGACCTGGGTCGGGGAGCTGTTTTTT	CATSDPRGTWVGELFF	TRBJ2-2	-	-	TRBV24-1
TGTGCCAGCAGTACCCGCCGCGCTGAGACCCAGTACTTC	CASSTRRAETQYF	TRBJ2-5	-	-	TRBV28
TGCGCCAGCACTGGACAGGGGGCTGAGTTGAACACTGAAGCTTTCTTT	CASTGQGAELNTEAFF	TRBJ1-1	-	TRBD1	TRBV23-1
TGTGCCAGCAGCGTCCGGGACAGGCTTAACACTGAAGCTTTCTTT	CASSVRDRLNTEAFF	TRBJ1-1	-	TRBD1	TRBV9
TGCGCCAGCAGCTTCTTAGGCGTGGGGGAGACCCAGTACTTC	CASSFLGVGETQYF	TRBJ2-5	-	-	TRBV5-1
TGTGCCAGCTCACCAGTTGGGACTAGCTTTAGAAACGAGCAGTACTTC	CASSPVGTSFRNEQYF	TRBJ2-7	large	TRBD2	TRBV18
TGCGCCAGCAGCCCGCAGGGGGCTGGGAATCAGCCCCAGCATTTT	CASSPQGAGNQPQHF	TRBJ1-5	-	TRBD1	TRBV5-1
TGTGCCAGCAGCTTAGCGTGGGGAACAGGTGGCTACACCTTC	CASSLAWGTGGYTF	TRBJ1-2	-	-	TRBV7-9
TGTGCCAGCAGGGGGGGGACGGCCTACAATGAGCAGTTCTTC	CASRGGTAYNEQFF	TRBJ2-1	-	TRBD2	TRBV6-5